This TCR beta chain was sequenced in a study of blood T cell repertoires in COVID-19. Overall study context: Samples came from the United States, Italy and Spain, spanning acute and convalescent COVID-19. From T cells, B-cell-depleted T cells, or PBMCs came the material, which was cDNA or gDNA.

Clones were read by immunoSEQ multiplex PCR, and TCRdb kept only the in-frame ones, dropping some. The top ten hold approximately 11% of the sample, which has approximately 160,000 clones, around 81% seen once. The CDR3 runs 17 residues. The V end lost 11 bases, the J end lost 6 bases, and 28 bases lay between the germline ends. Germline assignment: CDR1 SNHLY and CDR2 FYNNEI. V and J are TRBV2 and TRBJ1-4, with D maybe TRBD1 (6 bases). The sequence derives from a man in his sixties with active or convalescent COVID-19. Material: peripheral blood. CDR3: CADRGLQGSGVYEKLFF. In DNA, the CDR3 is TGTGCCGATCGAGGATTACAGGGATCCGGTGTGTATGAAAAACTGTTTTTT. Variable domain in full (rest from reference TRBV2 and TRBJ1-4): EPEVTQTPSHQVTQMGQEVILRCVPISNHLYFYWYRQILGQKVEFLVSFYNNEISEKSEIFDDQFSVERPDGSNFTLKIRSTKLEDSAMYFCADRGLQGSGVYEKLFFGSGTQLSVL.